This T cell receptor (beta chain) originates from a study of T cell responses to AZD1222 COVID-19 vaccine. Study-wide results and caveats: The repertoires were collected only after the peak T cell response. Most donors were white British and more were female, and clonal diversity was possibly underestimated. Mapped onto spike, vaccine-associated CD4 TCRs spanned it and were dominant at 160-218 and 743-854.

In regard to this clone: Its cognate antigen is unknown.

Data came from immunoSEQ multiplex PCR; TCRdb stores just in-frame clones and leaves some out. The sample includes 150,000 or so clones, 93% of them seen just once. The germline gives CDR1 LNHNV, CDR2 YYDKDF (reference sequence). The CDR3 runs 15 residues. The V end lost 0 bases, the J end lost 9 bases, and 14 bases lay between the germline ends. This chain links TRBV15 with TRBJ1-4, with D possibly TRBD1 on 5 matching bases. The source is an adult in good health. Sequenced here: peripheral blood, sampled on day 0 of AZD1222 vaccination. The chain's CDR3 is CATSRDWSGSQKLFF. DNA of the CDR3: TGTGCCACCAGCAGAGATTGGTCAGGGTCGCAAAAACTGTTTTTT. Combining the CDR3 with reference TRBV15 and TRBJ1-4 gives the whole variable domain DAMVIQNPRYQVTQFGKPVTLSCSQTLNHNVMYWYQQKSSQAPKLLFHYYDKDFNNEADTPDNFQSRRPNTSFCFLDIRSPGLGDTAMYLCATSRDWSGSQKLFFGSGTQLSVL.